This T cell receptor beta chain came from a study of blood T cell repertoires in COVID-19 (dated by TCRdb to the early 2020s). In the study overall: Samples covering the acute and convalescent phases of COVID-19 were provided by collaborators in the United States, Italy and Spain. The prospective study material was composed of cDNA or gDNA derived from T cells, B-cell-depleted T cells, or PBMCs. The dataset comprised deeply sampled blood TCRbeta repertoires from subjects exposed to, actively infected with, or recovered from COVID-19. The repertoires were released in a freely available public database intended as a resource for research on the immune response to SARS-CoV-2. The samples were drawn from the first 160 participants of the ongoing ImmuneRACE study and from roughly 1,300 subjects provided by 6 global collaborators. Sample metadata almost always included a de-identified subject ID, COVID-19 status, age in years and sex. Where available, HLA class I and class II types were obtained from metadata supplied by the sample provider rather than from assay-based typing.

Each collaborating institution followed its own protocols to collect whole blood in K2EDTA tubes. For TCRbeta analysis, collaborators shipped samples in one of three forms: frozen whole blood, isolated PBMCs, or DNA extracted from either of those sample types. Trimming accounts for 3 bases at V and 6 bases at J, while the number of junction bases matched to no gene is 1. Including the terminal cysteine and phenylalanine, the CDR3 comprises 14 residues. Only the CDR3 portion is preserved as DNA: 42 bases, with reading frame beginning at the first base. CDR1 and CDR2 (LNHDA, SQIVND) derive from the germline V gene (reference sequence). With respect to this clone: Its antigen is unknown. Base qualities were left out, and no much larger clone turns up one base away.

TCRbeta CDR3 regions were amplified from genomic DNA by means of the immunoSEQ Assay, a bias-controlled multiplex PCR. Turning to the authors' computational methods: Nucleated cell counts per sample were estimated from amplification of reference gene primers within the assay. To quantify the absolute abundance of each unique TCRbeta CDR3 rearrangement, sequence reads were collapsed and filtered. For each sample, productive Simpson clonality was calculated by taking the square root of Simpson's diversity index across productive rearrangements. Drawn from immuneACCESS, this table holds only the in-frame rearrangements with V and J called that TCRdb kept. Clones are partly lost; checked studies trace under half to an unresolved V gene and leave the rest unexplained. V, J and clone size derive from that table, while D and trimming were established from the DNA sequence. This sample comprises approximately 52,000 clones, nearly 90% of them detected only once. Around 5% of the sample lies in the top ten.

Overall study outcomes, separate from this receptor: Clinical and demographic metadata were provided uncurated, with the amount varying by source and participant.

The material sequenced was peripheral blood. This clonotype originated in a man between 60 and 75 years old with active COVID-19. The sequence links TRBV19 to TRBJ1-6; TRBD1 agrees with 8 junctional bases. The DNA sequence is TGTGCCAGTAGTATTCAGGGGGCTAATTCACCCCTCCACTTT. Its translation is CASSIQGANSPLHF.